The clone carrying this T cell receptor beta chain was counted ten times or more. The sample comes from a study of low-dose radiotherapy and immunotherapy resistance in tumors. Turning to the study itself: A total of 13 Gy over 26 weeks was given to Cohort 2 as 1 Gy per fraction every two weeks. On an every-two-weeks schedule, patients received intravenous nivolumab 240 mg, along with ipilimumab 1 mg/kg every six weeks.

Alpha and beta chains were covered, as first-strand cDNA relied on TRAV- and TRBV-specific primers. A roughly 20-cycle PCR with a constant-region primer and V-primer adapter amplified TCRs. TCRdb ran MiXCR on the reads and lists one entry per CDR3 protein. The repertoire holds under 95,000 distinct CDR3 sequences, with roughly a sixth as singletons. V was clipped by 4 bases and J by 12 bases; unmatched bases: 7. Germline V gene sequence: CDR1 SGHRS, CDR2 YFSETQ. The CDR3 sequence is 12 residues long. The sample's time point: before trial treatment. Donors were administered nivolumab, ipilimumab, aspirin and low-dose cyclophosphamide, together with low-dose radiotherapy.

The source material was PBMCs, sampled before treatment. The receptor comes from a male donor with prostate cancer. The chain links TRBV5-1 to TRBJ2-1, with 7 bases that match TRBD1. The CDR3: CASSPGTASQFF. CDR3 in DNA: TGCGCCAGCAGCCCGGGGACAGCCTCGCAGTTCTTC.